The 8 T cell receptor beta chains listed next were all sequenced from one sample in a study of T cell repertoires in cytomegalovirus infection. From the reads, TCRdb called clonotypes with MiXCR, one entry per CDR3 protein. The sample has some 68,000 distinct CDR3 sequences, roughly 20% seen once. Their antigens remain unidentified. Sequenced material: PBMCs, sequenced either directly or after in vitro stimulation (not recorded which). These receptors all stem from a human donor in good health (CMV status not recorded). Some clones in this sample may be carry-over from other donors' samples.

The rearrangement uses TRBV18 and TRBJ2-3, with D possibly matching TRBD2 (6 bases). Trimming shortened V by 4 bases and J by 1 base, and 15 bases separated the two germline ends. CDR3 length: 16 residues. CDR1 and CDR2 (germline): KGHSH, LQKENI. The CDR3 sequence: CASSQDGSRGTDTQYF. CDR3 in DNA: TGTGCCAGCTCACAGGACGGGAGCAGGGGCACAGATACGCAGTATTTT.

This clonotype was counted many times. The chain recombines TRBV6-1 with TRBJ2-5; TRBD1 matches at 12 bases. Trimming at V came to 3 bases and at J to 1 base, leaving 3 bases not matched to a gene. The CDR3 is made up of 16 amino acids. Germline CDR1 is MNHNS and CDR2 is SASEGT. Written as DNA, the CDR3 is TGTGCCAGCAGTGATCCGGGACAGGGGGCCCAAGAGACCCAGTACTTC. Amino acids: CASSDPGQGAQETQYF.

The CDR3 bases are TGCAGTGCTCAGGGGCTAAACACCATATATTTT. Protein sequence: CSAQGLNTIYF. V and J are TRBV20-1 and TRBJ1-3; D may be TRBD1 (6 bases). Germline V gene sequence: CDR1 DFQATT, CDR2 SNEGSKA (reference sequence). The CDR3 has 11 residues. Trimming stripped 5 bases from V and 6 bases from J, with 8 bases between.

There are many counts of this clonotype. CDR3 residues: CASSIQQGRDYGYTF. The CDR3, as DNA: TGTGCCAGCAGCATACAACAGGGAAGGGACTATGGCTACACCTTC. The chain uses TRBV7-2 and TRBJ1-2; perhaps TRBD1 as D (6 bases). This CDR3 comprises 15 residues. The germline CDR1 and CDR2 sequences are SGHTA and FQGNSA. V lost 5 bases to trimming and J lost 3 bases, with 16 bases between them.

The V gene is TRBV11-3, the J gene TRBJ2-5, with TRBD1 as a possible D gene (6 bases). V was clipped by 6 bases and J by 4 bases, with 18 bases between them. The CDR3 consists of 15 residues. Per the germline V gene, CDR1 is SGHNT and CDR2 is YENEEA. The CDR3 region is CASRGSSLGGETQYF. In DNA, the CDR3 is TGTGCCAGCAGAGGGAGTTCCCTAGGGGGAGAGACCCAGTACTTC. Combining the CDR3 with reference TRBV11-3 and TRBJ2-5 gives the whole variable domain EAGVVQSPRYKIIEKKQPVAFWCNPISGHNTLYWYLQNLGQGPELLIRYENEEAVDDSQLPKDRFSAERLKGVDSTLKIQPAELGDSAVYLCASRGSSLGGETQYFGPGTRLLVL.

This clonotype was seen many times. The chain uses TRBV7-2 and TRBJ2-1; perhaps D is TRBD1 or TRBD2 (5 bases each). The CDR3 consists of 15 residues. Trimming stripped 5 bases from V and 6 bases from J, with 17 bases between. Looked up from germline, CDR1 is SGHTA and CDR2 is FQGNSA. The DNA for the CDR3 is TGTGCCAGCAGCCGGGTGGGACCCCCGGGCAATGAGCAGTTCTTC. Its protein is CASSRVGPPGNEQFF. Full variable domain (missing parts from reference TRBV7-2 and TRBJ2-1): GAGVSQSPSNKVTEKGKDVELRCDPISGHTALYWYRQSLGQGLEFLIYFQGNSAPDKSGLPSDRFSAERTGGSVSTLTIQRTQQEDSAVYLCASSRVGPPGNEQFFGPGTRLTVL.

This clonotype was recorded only once. The V call is TRBV20-1, the J call TRBJ1-3; D is possibly TRBD1 (6 bases). The CDR3 totals 15 residues. V dropped 3 bases and J dropped 0 bases, with 12 bases sitting between them. Germline V gene sequence: CDR1 DFQATT, CDR2 SNEGSKA (reference sequence). The CDR3 protein is CSASTTGNSGNTIYF. The CDR3 DNA reads as TGCAGTGCTAGCACAACAGGGAACTCTGGAAACACCATATATTTT.

This clonotype was counted ten times or more. This rearrangement joins TRBV12-3 or TRBV12-4 to TRBJ2-7; 8 bases fit TRBD2. Trimming cost V 7 bases and J 4 bases; bases outside gene matches: 3. CDR3 length equals 12 residues. The CDR3 DNA follows: TGTGCCAGCATGGCGGGAGGATACGAGCAGTACTTC. Its protein is CASMAGGYEQYF.